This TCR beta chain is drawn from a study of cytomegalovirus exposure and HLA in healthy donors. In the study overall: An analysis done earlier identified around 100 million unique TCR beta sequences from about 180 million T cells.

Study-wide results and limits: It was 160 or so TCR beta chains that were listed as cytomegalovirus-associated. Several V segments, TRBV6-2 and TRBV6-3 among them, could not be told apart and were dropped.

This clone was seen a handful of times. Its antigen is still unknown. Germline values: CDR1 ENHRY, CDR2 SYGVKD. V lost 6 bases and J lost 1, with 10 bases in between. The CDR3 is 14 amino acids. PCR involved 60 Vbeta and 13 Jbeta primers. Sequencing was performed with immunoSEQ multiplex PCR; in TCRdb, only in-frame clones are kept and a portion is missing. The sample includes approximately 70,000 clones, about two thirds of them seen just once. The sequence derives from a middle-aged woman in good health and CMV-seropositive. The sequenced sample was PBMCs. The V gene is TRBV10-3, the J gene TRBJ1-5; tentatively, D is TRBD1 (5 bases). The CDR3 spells CAIRDDRSNQPQHF. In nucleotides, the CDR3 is TGTGCCATCAGAGATGACAGAAGCAATCAGCCCCAGCATTTT.